A selection of T cell receptor beta chains follows, all from one sample in a study of T-cell memory formation after mild COVID-19. TCRdb re-called the 5' RACE reads with MiXCR, one entry per CDR3 protein. The data hold about half a million distinct CDR3 sequences, with around a sixth observed a single time. Material for sequencing was PBMCs or a T cell subset sorted from them (not recorded which). The receptors originated from an adult woman who had mild COVID-19 (a few samples of this study predate the infection). Cell type and time point are not known. Both conserved end residues are part of each CDR3. A D gene is named only where the DNA matches it firmly. Some rows mark clone size as missing; the rest say once, few, many or name a class of expanded clone.

v_call: TRBV2
clone_size: -
j_call: TRBJ2-3
d_call: TRBD2
cdr3_nt: TGTGCCAGCAGTCGAGGGACTAGCGGAGATACGCAGTATTTT
cdr3_aa: CASSRGTSGDTQYF

v_call: TRBV5-5
clone_size: -
j_call: TRBJ2-2
d_call: -
cdr3_nt: TGTGCCAGCAGCAAAGGGGGGTTTGGCACCGGGGAGCTGTTTTTT
cdr3_aa: CASSKGGFGTGELFF

v_call: TRBV12-3/TRBV12-4
clone_size: few
j_call: TRBJ1-1
d_call: -
cdr3_nt: TGTGCCAGCAGTCGTAGTCCGGTGAACACTGAAGCTTTCTTT
cdr3_aa: CASSRSPVNTEAFF

v_call: TRBV5-1
clone_size: -
j_call: TRBJ2-2
d_call: -
cdr3_nt: TGCGCCAGCAGCTTGGCCCCTAGTTTAGGTGGCACCGGGGAGCTGTTTTTT
cdr3_aa: CASSLAPSLGGTGELFF

v_call: TRBV7-8
clone_size: -
j_call: TRBJ1-3
d_call: TRBD1
cdr3_nt: TGTGCCAGCAGCTTAGGGAGGCCAGGGGGCCGATCTGGAAACACCATATATTTT
cdr3_aa: CASSLGRPGGRSGNTIYF

v_call: TRBV2
clone_size: few
j_call: TRBJ2-3
d_call: -
cdr3_nt: TGTGCCAGCAATTTCGGTGTAGCCGATACGCAGTATTTT
cdr3_aa: CASNFGVADTQYF

v_call: TRBV10-3
clone_size: few
j_call: TRBJ2-1
d_call: TRBD2
cdr3_nt: TGTGCCATCAGTCCGGGACTAGCGGGGGATAGGCCCGGTGAGCAGTTCTTC
cdr3_aa: CAISPGLAGDRPGEQFF

v_call: TRBV4-2
clone_size: -
j_call: TRBJ2-7
d_call: -
cdr3_nt: TGTGCCAGCGCTCAAGAAAAACTAGCCTACGAGCAGTACTTC
cdr3_aa: CASAQEKLAYEQYF

v_call: TRBV4-2
clone_size: -
j_call: TRBJ2-1
d_call: -
cdr3_nt: TGTGCCAGCAGCCCTCCCCAGGGGAGTGGCTCCTACAATGAGCAGTTCTTC
cdr3_aa: CASSPPQGSGSYNEQFF

v_call: TRBV7-2
clone_size: few
j_call: TRBJ2-2
d_call: TRBD2
cdr3_nt: TGTGCCAGCAGCTCAACTAGCGGGAGTATCGGGGAGCTGTTTTTT
cdr3_aa: CASSSTSGSIGELFF

v_call: TRBV6-5
clone_size: -
j_call: TRBJ2-7
d_call: -
cdr3_nt: TGTGCCGTTGGCGGTTACGAGCAGTACTTC
cdr3_aa: CAVGGYEQYF

v_call: TRBV15
clone_size: many
j_call: TRBJ2-5
d_call: -
cdr3_nt: TGTGCCACCAGCAGAGTGGCGGGTTGGGACGAGACCCAGTACTTC
cdr3_aa: CATSRVAGWDETQYF

v_call: TRBV11-3
clone_size: -
j_call: TRBJ1-6
d_call: -
cdr3_nt: TGTGCCAGCAGCCGACTCCAGGATAATTCACCCCTCCACTTT
cdr3_aa: CASSRLQDNSPLHF

v_call: TRBV6-6
clone_size: few
j_call: TRBJ1-4
d_call: TRBD1
cdr3_nt: TGTGCCAGCAGTTACCCGACCCGGGGACAGGGGAGGGGGGATGAAAAACTGTTTTTT
cdr3_aa: CASSYPTRGQGRGDEKLFF

v_call: TRBV30
clone_size: few
j_call: TRBJ1-1
d_call: TRBD1
cdr3_nt: TGTGCCTCCCGACCGCCTCCGGGACAGGGGGCAGGAGTTGAAGCTTTCTTT
cdr3_aa: CASRPPPGQGAGVEAFF